The present TCR beta chain was sequenced within a study of glioma-infiltrating T cells after dendritic cell vaccination. Up to 2 ug genomic DNA was used for TCRB CDR3 amplification. Profiled with immunoSEQ multiplex PCR; TCRdb holds only in-frame clones, not every one. In the table there are approximately 93,000 clones, around 85% of which are singletons. This sample's time point: after dendritic cell vaccination, including at tumor progression/relapse. None of the glioblastoma patients had an isocitrate dehydrogenase mutation. In germline, CDR1 is SGDLS, CDR2 YYNGEE. V was trimmed by 3 bases and J by 5 bases, leaving 14 bases between them. CDR3 size: 15 residues.

The material was blood, obtained after dendritic cell vaccination. This sequence joins TRBV9 and TRBJ2-2, with D unresolved. The receptor's source is a human donor with glioblastoma. CDR3 sequence (DNA): TGTGCCAGCAGCGCTACTGATTATTTGACCGGGGAGCTGTTTTTT. Translated: CASSATDYLTGELFF.